Detailed here is one TCR beta chain. These data are taken from a study of cytotoxic CD8 clonotypes in ibrutinib-treated CLL. The CDR3 runs to 13 residues. The V end was cut by 7 bases, the J end by 1 base, with 8 bases between. Germline CDR1 is SQVTM and CDR2 is ANQGSEA. TCRdb's table, derived via immunoSEQ multiplex PCR, lists solely in-frame clones and lacks some. Here the sample spans 130,000 or so clones, around 80% being singletons. The chain couples TRBV29-1 to TRBJ2-6; D gene ambiguous. Sequencing was performed on PBMCs, taken after 24 months of ibrutinib treatment. The sequence derives from a human donor with chronic lymphocytic leukemia. This CDR3 reads CSAEISGANVLTF. For the CDR3, the DNA is TGCAGCGCAGAGATATCTGGGGCCAACGTCCTGACTTTC.